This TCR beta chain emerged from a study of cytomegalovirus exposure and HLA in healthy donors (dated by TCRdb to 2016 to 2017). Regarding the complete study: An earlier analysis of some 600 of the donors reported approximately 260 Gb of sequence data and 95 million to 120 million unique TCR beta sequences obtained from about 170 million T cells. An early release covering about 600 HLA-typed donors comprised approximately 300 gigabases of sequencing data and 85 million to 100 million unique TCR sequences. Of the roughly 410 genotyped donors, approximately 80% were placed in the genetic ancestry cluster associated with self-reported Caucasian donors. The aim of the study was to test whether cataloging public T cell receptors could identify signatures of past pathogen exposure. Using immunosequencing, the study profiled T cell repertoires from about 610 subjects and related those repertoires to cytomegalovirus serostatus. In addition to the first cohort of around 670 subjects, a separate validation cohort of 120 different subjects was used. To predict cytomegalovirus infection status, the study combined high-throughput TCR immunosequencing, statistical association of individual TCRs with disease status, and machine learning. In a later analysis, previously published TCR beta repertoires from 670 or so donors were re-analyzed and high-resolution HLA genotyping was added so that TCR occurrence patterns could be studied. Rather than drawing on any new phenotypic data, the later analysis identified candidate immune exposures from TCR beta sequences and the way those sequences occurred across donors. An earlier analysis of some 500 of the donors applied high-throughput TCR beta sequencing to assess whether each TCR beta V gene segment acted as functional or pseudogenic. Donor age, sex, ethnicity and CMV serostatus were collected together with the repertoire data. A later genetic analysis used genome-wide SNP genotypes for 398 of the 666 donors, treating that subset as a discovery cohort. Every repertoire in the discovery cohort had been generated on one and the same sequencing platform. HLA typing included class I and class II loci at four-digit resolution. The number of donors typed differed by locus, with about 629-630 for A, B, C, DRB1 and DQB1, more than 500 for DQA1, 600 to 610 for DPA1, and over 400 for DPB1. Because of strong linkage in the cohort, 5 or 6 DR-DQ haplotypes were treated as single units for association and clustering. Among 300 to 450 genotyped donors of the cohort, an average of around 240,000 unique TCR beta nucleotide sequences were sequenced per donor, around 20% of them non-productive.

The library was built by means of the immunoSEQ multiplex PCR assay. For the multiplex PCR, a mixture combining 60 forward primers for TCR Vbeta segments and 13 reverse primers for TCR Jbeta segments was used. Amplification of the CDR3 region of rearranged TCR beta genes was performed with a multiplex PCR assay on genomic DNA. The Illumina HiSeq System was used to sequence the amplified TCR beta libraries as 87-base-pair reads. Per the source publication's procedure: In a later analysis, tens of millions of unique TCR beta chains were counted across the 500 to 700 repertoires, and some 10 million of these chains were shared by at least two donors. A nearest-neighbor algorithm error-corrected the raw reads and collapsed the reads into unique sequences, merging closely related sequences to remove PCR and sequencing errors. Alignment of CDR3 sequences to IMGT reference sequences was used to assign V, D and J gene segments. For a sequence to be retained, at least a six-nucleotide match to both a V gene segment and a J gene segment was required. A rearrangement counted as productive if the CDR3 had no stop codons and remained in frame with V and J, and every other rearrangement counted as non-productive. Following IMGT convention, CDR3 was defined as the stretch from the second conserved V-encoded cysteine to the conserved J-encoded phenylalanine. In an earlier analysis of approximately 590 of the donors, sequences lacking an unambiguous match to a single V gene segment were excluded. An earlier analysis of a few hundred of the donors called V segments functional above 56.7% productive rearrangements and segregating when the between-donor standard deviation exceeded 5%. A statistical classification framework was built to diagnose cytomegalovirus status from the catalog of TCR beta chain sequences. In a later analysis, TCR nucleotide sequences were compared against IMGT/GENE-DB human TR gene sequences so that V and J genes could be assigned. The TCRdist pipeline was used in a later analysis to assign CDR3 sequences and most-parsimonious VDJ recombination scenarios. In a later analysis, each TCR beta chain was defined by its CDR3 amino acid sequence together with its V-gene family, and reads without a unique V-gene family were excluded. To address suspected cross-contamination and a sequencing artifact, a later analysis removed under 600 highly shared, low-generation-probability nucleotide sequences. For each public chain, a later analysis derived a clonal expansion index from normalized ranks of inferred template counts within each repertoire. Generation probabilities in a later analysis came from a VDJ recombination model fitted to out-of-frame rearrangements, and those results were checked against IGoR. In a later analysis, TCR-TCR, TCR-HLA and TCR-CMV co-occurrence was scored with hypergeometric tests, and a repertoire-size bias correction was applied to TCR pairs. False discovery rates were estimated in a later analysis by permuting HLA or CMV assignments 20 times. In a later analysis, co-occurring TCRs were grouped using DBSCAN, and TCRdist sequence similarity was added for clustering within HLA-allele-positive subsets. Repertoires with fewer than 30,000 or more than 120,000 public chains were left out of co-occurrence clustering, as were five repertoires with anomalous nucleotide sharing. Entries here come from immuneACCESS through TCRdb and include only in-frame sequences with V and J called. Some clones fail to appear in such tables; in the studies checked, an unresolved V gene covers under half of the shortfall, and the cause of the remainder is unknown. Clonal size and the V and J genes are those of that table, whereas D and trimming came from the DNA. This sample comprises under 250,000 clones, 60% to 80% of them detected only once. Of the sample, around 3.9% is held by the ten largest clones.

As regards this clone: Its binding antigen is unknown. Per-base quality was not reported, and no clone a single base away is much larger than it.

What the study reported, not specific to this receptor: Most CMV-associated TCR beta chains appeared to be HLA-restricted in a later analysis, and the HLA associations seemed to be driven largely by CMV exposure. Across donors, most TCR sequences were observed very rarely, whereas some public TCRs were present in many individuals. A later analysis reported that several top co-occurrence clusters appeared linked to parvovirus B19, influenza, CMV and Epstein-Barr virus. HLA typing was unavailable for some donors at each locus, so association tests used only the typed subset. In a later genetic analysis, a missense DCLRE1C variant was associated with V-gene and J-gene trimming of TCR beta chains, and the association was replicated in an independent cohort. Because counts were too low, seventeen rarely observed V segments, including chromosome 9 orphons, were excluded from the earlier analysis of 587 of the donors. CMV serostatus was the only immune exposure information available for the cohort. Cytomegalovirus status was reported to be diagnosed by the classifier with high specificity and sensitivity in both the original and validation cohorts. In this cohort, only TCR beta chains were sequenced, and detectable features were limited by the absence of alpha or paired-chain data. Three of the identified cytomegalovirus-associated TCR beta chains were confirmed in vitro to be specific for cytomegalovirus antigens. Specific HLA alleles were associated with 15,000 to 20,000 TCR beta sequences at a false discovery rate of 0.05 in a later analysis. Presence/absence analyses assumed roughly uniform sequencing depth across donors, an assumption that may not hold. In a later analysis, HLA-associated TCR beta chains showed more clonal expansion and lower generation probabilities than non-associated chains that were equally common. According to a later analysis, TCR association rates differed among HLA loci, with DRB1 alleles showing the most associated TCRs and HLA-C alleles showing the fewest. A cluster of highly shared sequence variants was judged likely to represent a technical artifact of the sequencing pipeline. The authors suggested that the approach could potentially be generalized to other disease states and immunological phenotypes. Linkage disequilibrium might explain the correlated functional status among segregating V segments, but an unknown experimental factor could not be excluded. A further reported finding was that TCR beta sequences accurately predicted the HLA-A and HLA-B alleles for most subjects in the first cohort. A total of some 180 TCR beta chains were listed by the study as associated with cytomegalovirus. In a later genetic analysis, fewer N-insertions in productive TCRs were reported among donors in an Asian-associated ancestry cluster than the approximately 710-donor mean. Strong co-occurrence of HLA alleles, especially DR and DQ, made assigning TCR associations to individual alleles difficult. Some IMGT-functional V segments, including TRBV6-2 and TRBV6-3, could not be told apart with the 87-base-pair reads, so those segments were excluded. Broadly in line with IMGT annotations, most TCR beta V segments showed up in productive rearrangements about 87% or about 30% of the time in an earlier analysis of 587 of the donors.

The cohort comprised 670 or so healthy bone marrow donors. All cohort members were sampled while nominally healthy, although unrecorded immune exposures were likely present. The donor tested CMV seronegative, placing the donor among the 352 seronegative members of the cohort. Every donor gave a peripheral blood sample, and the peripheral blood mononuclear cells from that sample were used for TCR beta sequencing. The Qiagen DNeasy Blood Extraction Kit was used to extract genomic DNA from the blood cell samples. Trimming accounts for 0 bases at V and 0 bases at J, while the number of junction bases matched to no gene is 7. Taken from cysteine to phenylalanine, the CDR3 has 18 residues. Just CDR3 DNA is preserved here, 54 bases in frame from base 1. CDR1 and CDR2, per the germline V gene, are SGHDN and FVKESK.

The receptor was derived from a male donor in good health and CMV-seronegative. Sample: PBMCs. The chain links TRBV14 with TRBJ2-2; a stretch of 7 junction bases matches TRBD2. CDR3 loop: CASSQDLPSGTNTGELFF. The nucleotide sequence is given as TGTGCCAGCAGCCAAGATTTGCCTAGCGGTACGAACACCGGGGAGCTGTTTTTT.